The subject of this entry is one T cell receptor (beta chain). The CDR3 has 13 residues. Germline lookup yields CDR1 MGHRA and CDR2 YSYEKL. V was cut by 0 bases and J by 8 bases, with 5 bases left in between. Per the authors' pipeline: Amplifying reference gene primers gave estimates of nucleated cell counts. TCRdb's table, derived via immunoSEQ multiplex PCR, lists solely in-frame clones and lacks some. V, J and clone size were drawn from that table, and D and trimming were deduced from the DNA. The repertoire includes roughly 150,000 clones, about four fifths of them detected once, and approximately 10% sits in the top ten. The data were obtained in a study of blood T cell repertoires in COVID-19. The overall study: Sources were T cells, B-cell-depleted T cells, or PBMCs; the material itself was cDNA or gDNA.

The gene calls are TRBV4-1 and TRBJ1-6; D gene ambiguous. This TCR was recovered from a man in his fifties or sixties with active or convalescent COVID-19. The material sequenced was peripheral blood. CDR3 region: CASSQERDSPLHF. Written as DNA, the CDR3 is TGCGCCAGCAGCCAAGAGAGGGATTCACCCCTCCACTTT.